The 13 T cell receptor beta chains presented below share a single source sample, sequenced in a study of T cell repertoires in cytomegalovirus infection. TCRdb itself ran the reads through MiXCR, one entry per CDR3 protein. The sample carries about 130,000 distinct CDR3 sequences, roughly 9% recorded once. Sequencing was carried out using PBMCs. These receptors all stem from a human donor in good health (CMV status not recorded). Some clones in this sample may be carry-over from other donors' samples.

The J gene is TRBJ2-6, the V gene TRBV5-1; D is perhaps TRBD1 or TRBD2 (5 bases each). Germline values: CDR1 SGHRS, CDR2 YFSETQ. The germline V and J ends were trimmed by 4 bases and 12 bases, with 17 bases remaining between them. The CDR3 spans 14 residues. The CDR3 region has the DNA TGCGCCAGCAGCCCCGGGGCAGGTTCACGCGTCCTGACTTTC. It specifies CASSPGAGSRVLTF.

This clonotype was observed a few times. This chain links TRBV29-1 with TRBJ1-1; the D gene is possibly TRBD1 (5 bases). The V and J ends lost 5 bases and 1 base respectively, with 17 bases between them. The germline V gene encodes CDR1 SQVTM and CDR2 ANQGSEA. The CDR3 spans 15 residues. CDR3 nucleotide sequence: TGCAGCGTTAAACGGGGCGGTAACCAGAACACTGAAGCTTTCTTT. Translating it yields CSVKRGGNQNTEAFF. Combining the CDR3 with reference TRBV29-1 and TRBJ1-1 gives the whole variable domain SAVISQKPSRDICQRGTSLTIQCQVDSQVTMMFWYRQQPGQSLTLIATANQGSEATYESGFVIDKFPISRPNLTFSTLTVSNMSPEDSSIYLCSVKRGGNQNTEAFFGQGTRLTVV.

The table lists this clonotype with many counts. The chain couples TRBV15 to TRBJ2-3, with 7 positions matching TRBD2. V lost 8 bases to trimming and J lost 1 base; unmatched junction nucleotides: 6. This CDR3 comprises 14 residues. The germline CDR1 and CDR2 sequences are LNHNV and YYDKDF (reference sequence). The CDR3 region has the DNA TGTGCCACCGGTCCGGGACTACGCACAGATACGCAGTATTTT. Protein product: CATGPGLRTDTQYF.

This clonotype was picked up many times. Sequence at one end of the junction differs from germline and may be a read error. The chain uses TRBV7-9 and TRBJ2-7; tentative D call: TRBD1 (6 bases). The CDR3 runs 13 residues. The germline CDR1 and CDR2 sequences are SEHNR and FQNEAQ (reference sequence). CDR3 coding DNA: TGTGCCAGCAGCTTAAAGTTGGGGGCGGCTAGCCAATTC. Residues: CASSLKLGAASQF.

The V gene is TRBV6-8, the J gene TRBJ1-2; 10 bases fit TRBD1. V shed 5 bases, J shed 4 bases, and the junction held 7 bases outside the gene matches. There are 15 residues in the CDR3. Germline V lookup: CDR1 MNHGY, CDR2 SAAAGT. The CDR3 region is CASSVDRGQVYGYTF. The CDR3 bases are TGTGCCAGCAGTGTAGACAGGGGGCAAGTCTATGGCTACACCTTC.

This clonotype showed up many times. J is TRBJ1-1 and V is TRBV7-2; no firm D call. Germline lookup yields CDR1 SGHTA and CDR2 FQGNSA. V lost 6 bases, J lost 0 bases, and 11 bases lay in between. This CDR3 is built from 14 residues. CDR3 sequence (DNA): TGTGCCAGCAGGTCAGGATCTATGAACACTGAAGCTTTCTTT. Amino acids: CASRSGSMNTEAFF.

The gene calls are TRBV5-6 and TRBJ1-1; D may be TRBD1 (5 bases). Per germline, CDR1 SGHDT and CDR2 YYEEEE. Trimming cost V 1 base and J 7 bases, with 8 bases left between them. The CDR3 spans 12 residues. Written as DNA, the CDR3 is TGTGCCAGCAGCTTGACAGGACATGAAGCTTTCTTT. Residues: CASSLTGHEAFF.

This clonotype was detected a few times. The rearrangement joins TRBV6-5 to TRBJ1-2; no reliable D call. The CDR3 covers 13 residues. CDR1 is MNHEY and CDR2 is SVGAGI in the germline V gene. V was cut by 8 bases and J by 0 bases, with 10 bases left in between. CDR3 region: CASRAATNYGYTF. The CDR3 DNA sequence: TGTGCCAGCCGGGCCGCCACTAACTATGGCTACACCTTC.

This clonotype was seen ten or more times. This rearrangement joins TRBV7-2 to TRBJ1-1; perhaps TRBD1 as D (5 bases). V dropped 1 base and J dropped 7 bases, with 13 bases sitting between them. Germline V lookup: CDR1 SGHTA, CDR2 FQGNSA. CDR3 size: 14 residues. CDR3 sequence (DNA): TGTGCCAGCAGCTTAGGGGTCGGGGGGGGTGAAGCTTTCTTT. Protein sequence: CASSLGVGGGEAFF.

Only a few counts were recorded for this clonotype. The chain employs TRBV7-9 and TRBJ1-2; 11 bases map to TRBD1. The trim removed 5 bases at V and 3 bases at J, leaving 5 bases unmatched. CDR1 SEHNR and CDR2 FQNEAQ come from the germline V gene (reference sequence). This CDR3 spans 15 amino acids. CDR3 sequence: CASSPRDRGDYGYTF. CDR3 sequence (DNA): TGTGCCAGCAGCCCCAGGGACAGGGGGGACTATGGCTACACCTTC. Full variable domain (rest looked up from reference TRBV7-9 and TRBJ1-2): DTGVSQNPRHKITKRGQNVTFRCDPISEHNRLYWYRQTLGQGPEFLTYFQNEAQLEKSRLLSDRFSAERPKGSFSTLEIQRTEQGDSAMYLCASSPRDRGDYGYTFGSGTRLTVV.

This clonotype was observed at least ten times. The V gene is TRBV7-2, the J gene TRBJ2-7, with D maybe TRBD1 (6 bases). The CDR3 totals 16 residues. V lost 5 bases, J lost 3 bases, and 20 bases lay in between. Germline CDR1 and CDR2: SGHTA and FQGNSA. The CDR3 nucleotides read TGTGCCAGCAGCCGAGAGGTGGGACAACAGCTCTACGAGCAGTACTTC. It translates to CASSREVGQQLYEQYF. The full variable domain, its missing parts supplied by reference TRBV7-2 and TRBJ2-7, is GAGVSQSPSNKVTEKGKDVELRCDPISGHTALYWYRQSLGQGLEFLIYFQGNSAPDKSGLPSDRFSAERTGGSVSTLTIQRTQQEDSAVYLCASSREVGQQLYEQYFGPGTRLTVT.

This clonotype appeared a single time. The rearrangement links TRBV18 to TRBJ2-7; 9 nucleotides line up with TRBD1. Per the germline V gene, CDR1 is KGHSH and CDR2 is LQKENI. The CDR3 has 13 residues. The J segment lost 8 bases and the V segment lost 4 bases, leaving 6 bases of the junction unmatched. CDR3 amino acids: CASSLRQGEQQYF. The CDR3 nucleotides read TGTGCCAGCTCACTACGACAGGGGGAGCAGCAGTACTTC. The variable domain in full, completed from reference TRBV18 and TRBJ2-7, reads NAGVMQNPRHLVRRRGQEARLRCSPMKGHSHVYWYRQLPEEGLKFMVYLQKENIIDESGMPKERFSAEFPKEGPSILRIQQVVRGDSAAYFCASSLRQGEQQYFGPGTRLTVT.

This chain joins TRBV10-3 and TRBJ1-6; TRBD1 agrees at 8 bases. With 10 bases clipped from V and 10 bases from J, the junction kept 6 bases outside the gene matches. Per the germline V gene, CDR1 is ENHRY and CDR2 is SYGVKD. The CDR3 extends over 12 amino acids. The CDR3 spells CATGQGNSPLHF. In nucleotides, the CDR3 is TGTGCCACTGGACAGGGTAACTCACCCCTCCACTTT.